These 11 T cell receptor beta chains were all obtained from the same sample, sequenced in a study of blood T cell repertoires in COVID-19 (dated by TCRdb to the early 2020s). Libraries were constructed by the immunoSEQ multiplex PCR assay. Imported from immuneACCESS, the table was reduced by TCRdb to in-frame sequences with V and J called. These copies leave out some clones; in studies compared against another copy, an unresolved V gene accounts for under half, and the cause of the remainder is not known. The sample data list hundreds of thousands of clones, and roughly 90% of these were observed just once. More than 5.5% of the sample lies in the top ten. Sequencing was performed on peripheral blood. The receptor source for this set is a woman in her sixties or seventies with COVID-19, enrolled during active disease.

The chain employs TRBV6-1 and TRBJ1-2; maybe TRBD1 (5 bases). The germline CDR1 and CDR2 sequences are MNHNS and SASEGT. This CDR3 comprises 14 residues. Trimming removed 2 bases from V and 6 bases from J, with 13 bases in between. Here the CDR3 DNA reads TGTGCCAGCAGTGAATTTGGGGGGGTGGATGGCTACACCTTC. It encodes CASSEFGGVDGYTF.

CDR3 sequence reads: CASSTGTGGHTGELFF. The CDR3 DNA reads TGCGCCAGCAGCACCGGGACAGGGGGCCACACCGGGGAGCTGTTTTTT. The chain recombines TRBV5-1 with TRBJ2-2, with 12 bases that match TRBD1. Germline V CDR1 and CDR2: SGHRS, YFSETQ. Trimming removed 4 bases from V and 3 bases from J; junction bases left unmatched: 4. The length of the CDR3 is 16 residues. The full variable domain, with the rest looked up from reference TRBV5-1 and TRBJ2-2, is KAGVTQTPRYLIKTRGQQVTLSCSPISGHRSVSWYQQTPGQGLQFLFEYFSETQRNKGNFPGRFSGRQFSNSRSEMNVSTLELGDSALYLCASSTGTGGHTGELFFGEGSRLTVL.

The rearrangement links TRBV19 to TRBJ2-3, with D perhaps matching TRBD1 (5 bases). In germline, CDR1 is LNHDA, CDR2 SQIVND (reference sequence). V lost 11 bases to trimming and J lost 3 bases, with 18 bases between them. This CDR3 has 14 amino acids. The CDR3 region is CAVSREVGTDTQYF. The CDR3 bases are TGTGCCGTATCCAGGGAAGTCGGGACAGATACGCAGTATTTT. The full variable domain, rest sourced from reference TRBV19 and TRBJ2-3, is DGGITQSPKYLFRKEGQNVTLSCEQNLNHDAMYWYRQDPGQGLRLIYYSQIVNDFQKGDIAEGYSVSREKKESFPLTVTSAQKNPTAFYLCAVSREVGTDTQYFGPGTRLTVL.

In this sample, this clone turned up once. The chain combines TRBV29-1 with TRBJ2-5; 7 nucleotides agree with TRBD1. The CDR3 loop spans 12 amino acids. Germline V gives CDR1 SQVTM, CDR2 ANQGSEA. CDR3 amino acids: CTMGQLQETQYF. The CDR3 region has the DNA TGCACCATGGGACAGCTTCAAGAGACCCAGTACTTC. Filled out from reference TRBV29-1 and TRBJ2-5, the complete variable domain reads SAVISQKPSRDICQRGTSLTIQCQVDSQVTMMFWYRQQPGQSLTLIATANQGSEATYESGFVIDKFPISRPNLTFSTLTVSNMSPEDSSIYLCTMGQLQETQYFGPGTRLLVL.

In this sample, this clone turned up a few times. The CDR3 DNA follows: TGTGCCAGCAGTTTTATCGCAGGGGCCGATGGCTACACCTTC. Translated, it gives CASSFIAGADGYTF. This sequence joins TRBV27 and TRBJ1-2, with D tentatively TRBD1 (6 bases). V lost 3 bases and J lost 6, with 14 bases in between. Germline CDR1 MNHEY, CDR2 SMNVEV (reference sequence). This CDR3 spans 14 amino acids.

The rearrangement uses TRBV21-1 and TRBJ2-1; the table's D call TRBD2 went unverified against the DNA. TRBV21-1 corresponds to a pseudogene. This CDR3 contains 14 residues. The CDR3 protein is CASRELSSYNEQFF. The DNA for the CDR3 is TGTGCCAGCAGGGAGCTGAGCTCCTACAATGAGCAGTTCTTC.

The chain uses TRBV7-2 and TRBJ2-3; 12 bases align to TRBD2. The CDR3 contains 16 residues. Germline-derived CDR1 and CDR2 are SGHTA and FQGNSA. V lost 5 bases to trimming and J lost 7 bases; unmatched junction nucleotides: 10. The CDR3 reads CASSQVTSGGRNTQYF. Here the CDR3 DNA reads TGTGCCAGCAGCCAGGTGACTAGCGGGGGAAGAAATACGCAGTATTTT.

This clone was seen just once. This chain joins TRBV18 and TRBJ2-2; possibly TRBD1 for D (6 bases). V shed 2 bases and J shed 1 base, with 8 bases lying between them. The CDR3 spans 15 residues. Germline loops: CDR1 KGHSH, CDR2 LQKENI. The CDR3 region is CASSPTRGNTGELFF. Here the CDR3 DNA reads TGTGCCAGCTCACCAACCAGGGGGAACACCGGGGAGCTGTTTTTT.

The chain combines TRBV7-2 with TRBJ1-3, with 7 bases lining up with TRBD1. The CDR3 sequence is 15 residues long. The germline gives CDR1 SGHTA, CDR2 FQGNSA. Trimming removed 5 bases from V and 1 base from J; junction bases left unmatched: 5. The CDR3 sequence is CASSEDRTSGNTIYF. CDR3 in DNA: TGTGCCAGCAGCGAGGACAGGACGTCTGGAAACACCATATATTTT.

CDR3 nucleotides: TGTGCCATCAGGGACAAAGGGGCGAACTATGGCTACACCTTC. Its translation is CAIRDKGANYGYTF. The V gene is TRBV10-3, the J gene TRBJ1-2; TRBD1 is a possible D gene (5 bases). Germline V lookup: CDR1 ENHRY, CDR2 SYGVKD. V lost 6 bases and J lost 2, with 13 bases in between. The CDR3 loop spans 14 amino acids.

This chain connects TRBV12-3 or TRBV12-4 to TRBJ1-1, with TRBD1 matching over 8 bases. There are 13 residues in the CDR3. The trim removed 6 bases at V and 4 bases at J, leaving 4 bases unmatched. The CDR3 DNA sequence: TGTGCCAGCAGCCAAACAGGGGGCACTGAAGCTTTCTTT. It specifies CASSQTGGTEAFF.